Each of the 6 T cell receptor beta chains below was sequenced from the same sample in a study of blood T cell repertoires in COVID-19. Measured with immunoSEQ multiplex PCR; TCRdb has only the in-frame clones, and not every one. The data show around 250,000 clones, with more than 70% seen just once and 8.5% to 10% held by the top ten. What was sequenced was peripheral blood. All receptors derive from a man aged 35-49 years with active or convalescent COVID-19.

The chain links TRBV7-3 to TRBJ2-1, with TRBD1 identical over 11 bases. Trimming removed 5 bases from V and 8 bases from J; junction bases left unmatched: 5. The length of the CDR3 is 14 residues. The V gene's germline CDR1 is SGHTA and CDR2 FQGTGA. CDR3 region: CASSPDRGQDEQFF. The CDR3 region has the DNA TGTGCCAGCAGCCCGGACAGGGGGCAGGATGAGCAGTTCTTC.

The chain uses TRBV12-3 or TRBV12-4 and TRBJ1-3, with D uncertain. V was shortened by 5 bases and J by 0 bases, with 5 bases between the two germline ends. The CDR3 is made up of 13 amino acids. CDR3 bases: TGTGCCAGCAGTACTTACTCTGGAAACACCATATATTTT. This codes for CASSTYSGNTIYF.

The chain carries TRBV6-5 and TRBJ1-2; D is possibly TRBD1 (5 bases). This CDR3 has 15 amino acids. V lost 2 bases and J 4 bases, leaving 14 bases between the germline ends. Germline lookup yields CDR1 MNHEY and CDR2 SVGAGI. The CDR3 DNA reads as TGTGCCAGCAGTTACAGTGGGTCAGGGCTCTATGGCTACACCTTC. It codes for CASSYSGSGLYGYTF.

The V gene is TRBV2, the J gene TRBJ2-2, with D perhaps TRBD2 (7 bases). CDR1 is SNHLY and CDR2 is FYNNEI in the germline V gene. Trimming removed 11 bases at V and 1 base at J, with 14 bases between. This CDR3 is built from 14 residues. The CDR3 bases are TGTGCCGGTAGGGGGGGCTTGAACACCGGGGAGCTGTTTTTT. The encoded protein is CAGRGGLNTGELFF.

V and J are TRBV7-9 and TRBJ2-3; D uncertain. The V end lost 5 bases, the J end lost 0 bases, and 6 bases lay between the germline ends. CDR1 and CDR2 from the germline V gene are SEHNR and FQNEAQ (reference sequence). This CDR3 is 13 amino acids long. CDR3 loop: CASSRSSTDTQYF. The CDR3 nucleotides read TGTGCCAGCAGCCGTTCTAGCACAGATACGCAGTATTTT. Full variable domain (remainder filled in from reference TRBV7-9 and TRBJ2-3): DTGVSQNPRHKITKRGQNVTFRCDPISEHNRLYWYRQTLGQGPEFLTYFQNEAQLEKSRLLSDRFSAERPKGSFSTLEIQRTEQGDSAMYLCASSRSSTDTQYFGPGTRLTVL.

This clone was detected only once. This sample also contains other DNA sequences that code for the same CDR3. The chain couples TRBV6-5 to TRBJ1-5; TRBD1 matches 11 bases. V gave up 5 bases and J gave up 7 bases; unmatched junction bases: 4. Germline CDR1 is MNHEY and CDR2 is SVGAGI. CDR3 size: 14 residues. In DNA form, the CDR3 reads TGTGCCAGCAGTCCCGGGACAGGGGGGCAGCCCCAGCATTTT. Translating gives CASSPGTGGQPQHF.